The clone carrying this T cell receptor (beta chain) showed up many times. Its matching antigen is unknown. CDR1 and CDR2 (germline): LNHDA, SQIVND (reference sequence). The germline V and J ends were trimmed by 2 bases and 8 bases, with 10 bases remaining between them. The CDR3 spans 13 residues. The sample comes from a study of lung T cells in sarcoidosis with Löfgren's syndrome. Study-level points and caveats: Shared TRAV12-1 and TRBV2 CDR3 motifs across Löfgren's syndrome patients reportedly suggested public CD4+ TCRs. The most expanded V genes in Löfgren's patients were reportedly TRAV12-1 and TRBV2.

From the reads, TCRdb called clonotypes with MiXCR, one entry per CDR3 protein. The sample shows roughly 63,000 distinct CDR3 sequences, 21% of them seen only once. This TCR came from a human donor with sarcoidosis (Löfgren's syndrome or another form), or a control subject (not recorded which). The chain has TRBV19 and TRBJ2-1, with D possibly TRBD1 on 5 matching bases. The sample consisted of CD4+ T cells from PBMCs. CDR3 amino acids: CASSISLQDEQFF. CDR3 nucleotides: TGTGCCAGTAGTATAAGCCTACAGGATGAGCAGTTCTTC.